The present T cell receptor (beta chain) was sequenced within a study of OX40 agonist ivuxolimab in advanced cancers. The table came from immunoSEQ multiplex PCR; TCRdb's copy has only in-frame clones and leaves some out. The sample contains 40,000 or so clones, 80% to 95% of which appear only once. V was clipped by 8 bases and J by 3 bases; unmatched bases: 17. CDR3 length equals 17 residues. Germline V gene data show CDR1 as MDHEN and CDR2 as SYDVKM. The receptor's source is an adult with an advanced solid tumor such as melanoma, head and neck, liver or kidney cancer. Sequencing was performed on CD4+ or CD8+ T cells sorted from blood, taken in a trial of the OX40 agonist ivuxolimab. The chain joins TRBV28 to TRBJ1-1; TRBD1 matches 8 bases. The CDR3 coding sequence is TGTGCCAGCGATTTTAGACAGGGGATGATAAGGTACACTGAAGCTTTCTTT. Protein: CASDFRQGMIRYTEAFF.